The clone carrying this T cell receptor (beta chain) was seen once. Between the trimmed V and J ends, which lost 7 bases and 8 bases, there was a span of 12 bases. The germline gives CDR1 SGHAT, CDR2 FQNNGV. This CDR3 has 12 amino acids. Study processing details: Nucleated cell number was recorded as an estimate derived from reference gene primer amplification. Sequenced by immunoSEQ multiplex PCR; TCRdb stores in-frame clones only, minus some. Clone size and the V and J calls come from that table; the DNA yielded D and trimming. The sample has hundreds of thousands of clones, approximately 84% seen once. The data belong to a study of blood T cell repertoires in COVID-19. Overall study: Some COVID-19 samples were acute and others convalescent; all came from the United States, Italy and Spain. From T cells, B-cell-depleted T cells, or PBMCs came the material, which was cDNA or gDNA.

The sequencing input was peripheral blood. The chain joins TRBV11-2 to TRBJ2-1, with D tentatively TRBD2 (6 bases). The TCR originated in a woman of 80 years or more with acute or convalescent COVID-19. CDR3 in DNA: TGTGCCAGCACCAGGAGGGCCCATGAGCAGTTCTTC. Translating it yields CASTRRAHEQFF.